The clone carrying this T cell receptor (beta chain) was seen more than once but under ten times. The antigen is undetermined. V gave up 5 bases and J gave up 4 bases, with 12 bases separating them. This CDR3 comprises 14 residues. CDR1 and CDR2 (germline): MNHEY, SVGEGT. The data were taken from a study of early T cells in non-severe SARS-CoV-2 infection. At the level of the study: The sequenced material was bulk RNA from unsorted whole blood, and its chains were unpaired. Regarding the study as a whole: Anti-spike CD8 responses were favored by VDJdb matching, which missed private and CD4 specificities.

Unique molecular identifiers tagged individual cDNA molecules. TCRdb reprocessed the 5' RACE reads via MiXCR and lists one record per CDR3 protein. The data contain approximately 65,000 distinct CDR3 sequences, under 13% of them seen just once; the ten biggest clones take up around 5.8%. The J gene is TRBJ1-5, the V gene TRBV6-2 or TRBV6-3, with D uncertain. The TCR sequence derives from an adult who was a healthcare worker with PCR-confirmed SARS-CoV-2 infection or an uninfected control (not recorded which). Sequenced sample: whole blood. For the CDR3, the DNA is TGTGCCAGCAGTCCAGGAATCCCAAATCAGCCCCAGCATTTT. It yields the protein CASSPGIPNQPQHF.